One and the same sample provided the 21 T cell receptor beta chains below, sequenced in a study of neoadjuvant anti-PD-1 for oral cavity cancer. TCRdb's table, derived via immunoSEQ multiplex PCR, lists solely in-frame clones and lacks some. The sample lists about 68,000 clones, roughly 85% occurring once. Time point: after neoadjuvant nivolumab, at surgical resection. The specimen comprised PBMCs, sampled after nivolumab (anti-PD-1) treatment. The origin of the receptors is a person between 35 and 79 years old with oral cavity squamous cell carcinoma.

V and J are TRBV30 and TRBJ1-1, with 7 bases aligning to TRBD1. With 2 bases clipped from V and 0 bases from J, the junction kept 3 bases outside the gene matches. The CDR3 spans 14 residues. CDR1 and CDR2 from the germline V gene are GTSNPN and SVGIG (reference sequence). CDR3 in DNA: TGTGCCTGGAGTCACAGGGGAATGAACACTGAAGCTTTCTTT. Protein product: CAWSHRGMNTEAFF.

This chain connects TRBV30 to TRBJ2-1, with 11 bases fitting TRBD1. After removal of 5 bases from V and 3 bases from J, the junction contained 3 bases not matched to a gene. The germline gives CDR1 GTSNPN, CDR2 SVGIG (reference sequence). CDR3 length: 14 residues. CDR3 loop: CAWLGQGVYNEQFF. CDR3 DNA sequence: TGTGCCTGGCTGGGACAGGGGGTCTACAATGAGCAGTTCTTC. Drawing the rest from reference TRBV30 and TRBJ2-1, the complete variable domain is SQTIHQWPATLVQPVGSPLSLECTVEGTSNPNLYWYRQAAGRGLQLLFYSVGIGQISSEVPQNLSASRPQDRQFILSSKKLLLSDSGFYLCAWLGQGVYNEQFFGPGTRLTVL.

The J gene is TRBJ2-1, the V gene TRBV29-1; TRBD1 agrees at 12 bases. Germline V gene sequence: CDR1 SQVTM, CDR2 ANQGSEA. Germline trimming cut 7 bases from V and 9 bases from J; bases unmatched to any gene: 10. The CDR3 spans 14 residues. The DNA of the CDR3 is TGCAGCGCAGATACCGGGACAGGGGGCTTTGAGCAGTTCTTC. It is translated as CSADTGTGGFEQFF.

The rearrangement joins TRBV19 to TRBJ1-1; the match to TRBD1 covers 10 bases. CDR1 is LNHDA, CDR2 SQIVND, per germline (reference sequence). The CDR3 consists of 14 residues. Trimming removed 7 bases from V and 5 bases from J; junction bases left unmatched: 7. For the CDR3, the DNA is TGTGCCAGTATTCGACAGGGGGCAGGTACTGAAGCTTTCTTT. This codes for CASIRQGAGTEAFF.

V gene TRBV19 combines with J gene TRBJ1-3; D possibly corresponds to TRBD1 (5 bases). Trimming removed 4 bases at V and 4 bases at J, with 20 bases between. The V gene's germline CDR1 is LNHDA and CDR2 SQIVND (reference sequence). This CDR3 spans 17 amino acids. CDR3 in amino acids: CASSREHRGRIGNTIYF. The DNA of the CDR3 is TGTGCCAGTAGTAGAGAACATAGGGGACGGATCGGAAACACCATATATTTT. Filled out from reference TRBV19 and TRBJ1-3, the complete variable domain reads DGGITQSPKYLFRKEGQNVTLSCEQNLNHDAMYWYRQDPGQGLRLIYYSQIVNDFQKGDIAEGYSVSREKKESFPLTVTSAQKNPTAFYLCASSREHRGRIGNTIYFGEGSWLTVV.

The chain joins TRBV30 to TRBJ1-5; no reliable D call. V dropped 0 bases and J dropped 2 bases, with 11 bases sitting between them. This CDR3 has 15 amino acids. CDR1 GTSNPN and CDR2 SVGIG come from the germline V gene (reference sequence). Written as DNA, the CDR3 is TGTGCCTGGAGTGTACCCCTTGGGGGCAATCAGCCCCAGCATTTT. It translates to CAWSVPLGGNQPQHF.

The chain is built from TRBV5-1 and TRBJ2-2, with TRBD1 matching 9 bases. CDR1 is SGHRS and CDR2 is YFSETQ in the germline V gene. J lost 7 bases, V lost 4 bases, and 11 bases had no gene match. The length of the CDR3 is 16 residues. The CDR3 here is CASSAGTGISGGELFF. The CDR3 DNA follows: TGCGCCAGCAGCGCCGGGACAGGGATCTCCGGCGGGGAGCTGTTTTTT.

V usage is TRBV19 and J usage is TRBJ2-3, with 7 bases aligning to TRBD1. From germline, CDR1 is LNHDA and CDR2 SQIVND (reference sequence). There are 14 residues in the CDR3. V lost 1 base to trimming and J lost 6 bases; unmatched junction nucleotides: 4. In DNA, the CDR3 is TGTGCCAGTAGTATAGGTCTACAGGGGGATACGCAGTATTTT. Translated: CASSIGLQGDTQYF.

This rearrangement joins TRBV10-3 to TRBJ2-7; a weak D match, TRBD1 (6 bases). The CDR3 covers 14 residues. The germline gives CDR1 ENHRY, CDR2 SYGVKD. The V end was cut by 10 bases, the J end by 5 bases, with 21 bases between. CDR3 sequence reads: CATRGRGSEDEQYF. CDR3 bases: TGTGCCACCAGGGGAAGGGGCAGTGAGGACGAGCAGTACTTC.

The rearrangement uses TRBV7-3 and TRBJ1-2, with 8 bases that match TRBD1. CDR1 is SGHTA, CDR2 FQGTGA, per germline. The CDR3 covers 16 residues. V lost 5 bases, J lost 6 bases, and 14 bases stayed unmatched. CDR3 amino acids: CASSPNPGQAPNGYTF. Here the CDR3 DNA reads TGTGCCAGCAGCCCTAACCCGGGACAGGCCCCGAATGGCTACACCTTC.

The chain couples TRBV29-1 to TRBJ1-2; possible D gene TRBD1, 5 bases. Germline CDR1 SQVTM, CDR2 ANQGSEA. CDR3 size: 12 residues. Trimming took off 5 bases at V and 8 bases at J, with 15 bases between the two ends. CDR3 region: CSVQASREGYTF. CDR3 nucleotide sequence: TGCAGCGTTCAAGCGTCCAGGGAGGGCTACACCTTC.

This clone was detected only once. V and J are TRBV29-1 and TRBJ1-1; D possibly corresponds to TRBD1 (5 bases). Per the germline V gene, CDR1 is SQVTM and CDR2 is ANQGSEA. The germline V and J ends were trimmed by 5 bases and 5 bases, with 15 bases remaining between them. The CDR3 is made up of 13 amino acids. The CDR3 protein is CSVRRDGRTEAFF. The CDR3 nucleotides are TGCAGCGTTCGCAGGGATGGAAGAACTGAAGCTTTCTTT.

The chain has TRBV27 and TRBJ2-3; TRBD2 agrees at 13 bases. This CDR3 spans 19 amino acids. Germline assignment: CDR1 MNHEY and CDR2 SMNVEV (reference sequence). The V and J ends lost 0 bases and 2 bases, in that order; junction bases with no gene match: 8. The CDR3 here is CASSLSTSGTSGATDTQYF. CDR3 nucleotide sequence: TGTGCCAGCAGTTTATCGACTTCCGGGACTAGCGGGGCCACAGATACGCAGTATTTT.

V and J are TRBV4-1 and TRBJ2-7; a weak D match, TRBD1 (5 bases). The CDR3 spans 14 residues. Germline V lookup: CDR1 MGHRA, CDR2 YSYEKL. V lost 2 bases, J lost 4 bases, and 12 bases lay in between. CDR3 region: CASSQRLQGYEQYF. CDR3 nucleotides: TGCGCCAGCAGCCAACGCCTCCAGGGTTACGAGCAGTACTTC.

V usage is TRBV6-6 and J usage is TRBJ2-7; tentatively, D is TRBD2 (6 bases). Germline-derived CDR1 and CDR2 are MNHNY and SVGAGI (reference sequence). The germline V and J ends were trimmed by 7 bases and 3 bases, with 10 bases remaining between them. The CDR3 has 12 residues. For the CDR3, the DNA is TGTGCCAGCACGGGACTTTACTACGAGCAGTACTTC. Translation gives CASTGLYYEQYF.

In DNA, the CDR3 is TGTGCCAGCAGACCCGCGACAATCAGCCCCCAGCATTTT. It yields the protein CASRPATISPQHF. V usage is TRBV6-1 and J usage is TRBJ1-5; D unclear. Germline V CDR1 and CDR2: MNHNS, SASEGT. V was clipped by 6 bases and J by 10 bases, with 16 bases between them. This CDR3 spans 13 amino acids.

This chain joins TRBV19 and TRBJ2-3; TRBD1 matches at 9 bases. V shed 5 bases, J shed 3 bases, and the junction held 3 bases outside the gene matches. The CDR3 is 14 amino acids. The germline V gene has CDR1 LNHDA and CDR2 SQIVND (reference sequence). The CDR3 loop reads CASSPDRGTDTQYF. In nucleotides, the CDR3 is TGTGCCAGTAGTCCGGACAGGGGAACAGATACGCAGTATTTT.

V gene TRBV6-5 combines with J gene TRBJ2-6, with D maybe TRBD1 (5 bases). The CDR3 consists of 15 residues. The ends were cut back, 0 bases at V and 2 bases at J, with 5 bases in the middle. Germline CDR1 and CDR2: MNHEY and SVGAGI. DNA for the CDR3: TGTGCCAGCAGTTACTCAGGGGCTGGGGCCAACGTCCTGACTTTC. Encoded protein: CASSYSGAGANVLTF.

The J gene is TRBJ1-4, the V gene TRBV18; unclear D gene. Trimming removed 0 bases from V and 2 bases from J, with 10 bases in between. There are 16 residues in the CDR3. Germline V gene lookup returns CDR1 KGHSH and CDR2 LQKENI. The CDR3 here is CASSPPGRTTNEKLFF. Written as DNA, the CDR3 is TGTGCCAGCTCACCACCGGGCAGGACCACTAATGAAAAACTGTTTTTT.

This clone was recorded a few times. The gene calls are TRBV27 and TRBJ1-5; possibly TRBD1 for D (6 bases). Germline assignment: CDR1 MNHEY and CDR2 SMNVEV (reference sequence). This CDR3 contains 15 residues. Trimming stripped 5 bases from V and 5 bases from J, with 16 bases between. The CDR3 reads CASSLLGGADQPQHF. The CDR3 nucleotides are TGTGCCAGCAGTCTCCTCGGGGGCGCGGATCAGCCCCAGCATTTT.

The J gene is TRBJ1-2, the V gene TRBV7-9; no reliable D call. Germline CDR1 SEHNR, CDR2 FQNEAQ (reference sequence). V dropped 0 bases and J dropped 0 bases, with 5 bases sitting between them. The CDR3 extends over 14 amino acids. The CDR3 DNA sequence: TGTGCCAGCAGCTTAGCGGAAGCTAACTATGGCTACACCTTC. Its protein product is CASSLAEANYGYTF.